One and the same sample provided the 26 T cell receptor beta chains below, sequenced in a study of T cells in Graves' hyperthyroidism and ophthalmopathy. Template material for amplifying TCR beta CDR3 regions consisted of RNA transcripts. When the TCR CDR3 underwent first-round RT-PCR, the HTBI primer set was used. TCRdb analysed the multiplex PCR reads with MiXCR anew, one entry per CDR3 protein. The table shows about 350,000 distinct CDR3 sequences, with approximately 15% occurring only once. Material for sequencing was blood. These receptors were taken from a young woman with Graves' hyperthyroidism.

This clonotype was recorded a few times. The rearrangement uses TRBV5-8 and TRBJ2-5; no clear D. CDR3 length equals 12 residues. The V and J ends lost 0 bases and 7 bases respectively, with 7 bases between them. CDR1 SGHTS and CDR2 YDEGEE come from the germline V gene. The CDR3 DNA is TGTGCCAGCAGCTTGGAGGGTCTGACCCAGTACTTC. Its protein product is CASSLEGLTQYF.

This clonotype has a handful of counts. The V gene is TRBV12-3 or TRBV12-4, the J gene TRBJ2-2; D is undetermined. V shed 7 bases and J shed 2 bases, with 17 bases lying between them. This CDR3 contains 16 residues. The CDR3 DNA is TGTGCCAGCACCATATTCGCGGCCTACAACACCGGGGAGCTGTTTTTT. Translated: CASTIFAAYNTGELFF.

The rearrangement joins TRBV7-2 to TRBJ2-7; D is ambiguous. Trimming left V 1 base short and J 1 base short, with 8 bases between. The CDR3 has 14 amino acids. Germline-derived CDR1 and CDR2 are SGHTA and FQGNSA. Here the CDR3 DNA reads TGTGCCAGCAGCTTAGTTGGGCCATCCTACGAGCAGTACTTC. Encoded protein: CASSLVGPSYEQYF. The whole variable domain, filled in from reference TRBV7-2 and TRBJ2-7, reads GAGVSQSPSNKVTEKGKDVELRCDPISGHTALYWYRQSLGQGLEFLIYFQGNSAPDKSGLPSDRFSAERTGGSVSTLTIQRTQQEDSAVYLCASSLVGPSYEQYFGPGTRLTVT.

This clonotype was seen at least ten times. CDR3 region: CASSTESGAAYGYTF. The CDR3 DNA follows: TGTGCCAGCAGTACAGAGTCGGGGGCGGCTTATGGCTACACCTTC. This chain links TRBV28 with TRBJ1-2, with D tentatively TRBD1 (6 bases). Looked up from germline, CDR1 is MDHEN and CDR2 is SYDVKM. V was trimmed by 5 bases and J by 5 bases, leaving 18 bases between them. The CDR3 is 15 amino acids.

The chain combines TRBV27 with TRBJ2-2, with 9 bases identical to TRBD1. The CDR3 runs to 16 residues. V was pared by 6 bases and J by 2 bases, with 7 bases of the junction left unmatched. Germline loops: CDR1 MNHEY, CDR2 SMNVEV (reference sequence). CDR3 nucleotide sequence: TGTGCCAGCAGGCAACGGGACAGGGTTAACACCGGGGAGCTGTTTTTT. It is translated as CASRQRDRVNTGELFF.

The chain employs TRBV29-1 and TRBJ2-7; the D is unclear. Germline CDR1 is SQVTM and CDR2 is ANQGSEA. This CDR3 region has 13 residues. The V and J ends lost 2 bases and 4 bases respectively, with 12 bases between them. CDR3 coding DNA: TGCAGCGTTGAAACCCCGGACCGGTACGAGCAGTACTTC. Residues: CSVETPDRYEQYF.

The chain has TRBV10-3 and TRBJ1-2; D remains ambiguous. CDR3 length: 15 residues. Trimming removed 0 bases at V and 0 bases at J, with 8 bases between. The germline V gene has CDR1 ENHRY and CDR2 SYGVKD. The CDR3 reads CAISESIGSNYGYTF. The CDR3 coding sequence is TGTGCCATCAGTGAGTCGATCGGATCTAACTATGGCTACACCTTC.

As to this clonotype: A clone one base away is much larger, so this may be a read error. The chain carries TRBV7-9 and TRBJ2-7, with D possibly matching TRBD1 (6 bases). The germline V and J ends were trimmed by 4 bases and 0 bases, with 31 bases remaining between them. Germline V gene data show CDR1 as SEHNR and CDR2 as FQNEAQ (reference sequence). The CDR3 contains 21 residues. CDR3 nucleotides: TGTGCCAGCAGCTCTATTCGGGGACATTCGATCCGCCCGAGGCACTCCTACGAGCAGTACTTC. Its protein is CASSSIRGHSIRPRHSYEQYF.

This clonotype was seen a handful of times. J is TRBJ2-7 and V is TRBV6-2 or TRBV6-3; D unclear. CDR1 is MNHEY, CDR2 SVGEGT, per germline. V dropped 3 bases and J dropped 6 bases, with 6 bases sitting between them. The CDR3 length is 11 residues. The CDR3 DNA follows: TGTGCCAGCAGTTATGGGATCGAGCAGTACTTC. It codes for CASSYGIEQYF.

This clonotype was seen many times. The J gene is TRBJ2-1, the V gene TRBV6-1; TRBD1 matches 8 bases. There are 15 residues in the CDR3. Germline CDR1 and CDR2: MNHNS and SASEGT. V lost 6 bases to trimming and J lost 1 base; unmatched junction nucleotides: 5. In DNA form, the CDR3 reads TGTGCCAGCAGGTGGGACAGGTGGTCCTACAATGAGCAGTTCTTC. Translation: CASRWDRWSYNEQFF.

This clonotype was seen more than once but under ten times. The chain employs TRBV30 and TRBJ1-6; D not certain. CDR3 length: 13 residues. V was trimmed by 2 bases and J by 5 bases, leaving 7 bases between them. Germline CDR1 is GTSNPN and CDR2 is SVGIG (reference sequence). For the CDR3, the DNA is TGTGCCTGGAGTAAGGCAGATAATTCACCCCTCCACTTT. This encodes CAWSKADNSPLHF.

Points on this clonotype: A read error may produce the germline difference seen at one junction end. This chain connects TRBV4-3 to TRBJ2-5, with D hard to call. Germline loops: CDR1 LGHNA, CDR2 YSLEER. This CDR3 spans 14 amino acids. CDR3 sequence: CAGSQAYGKETQYF. The CDR3 DNA sequence: TGCGCCGGCAGCCAAGCCTACGGAAAAGAGACCCAGTACTTC.

This clonotype appeared many times. The rearrangement joins TRBV24-1 to TRBJ2-7; 11 nucleotides line up with TRBD2. Germline assignment: CDR1 KGHDR and CDR2 SFDVKD. V lost 3 bases to trimming and J lost 2 bases; unmatched junction nucleotides: 8. This CDR3 is built from 17 residues. The CDR3 nucleotides are TGTGCCACCAGTGATCCGACTAGCGGGACGGAACCCTACGAGCAGTACTTC. Amino acid sequence: CATSDPTSGTEPYEQYF.

Ten or more counts support this clonotype. The chain uses TRBV11-2 and TRBJ1-5; a weak D match, TRBD1 (6 bases). Germline CDR1 is SGHAT and CDR2 is FQNNGV. Trimming removed 5 bases at V and 7 bases at J, with 12 bases between. The CDR3 has 13 amino acids. The CDR3 is CASSRAGDQPQHF. Written as DNA, the CDR3 is TGTGCCAGCAGCCGGGCAGGGGACCAGCCCCAGCATTTT.

This clonotype was seen a few times. This chain connects TRBV25-1 to TRBJ1-1; D is unclear. Trimming took 4 bases from V and 5 from J, leaving 11 bases between them. There are 13 residues in the CDR3. Germline CDR1 reads MGHDK; CDR2 reads SYGVNS. This chain's CDR3 is CASSGASRTEAFF. In DNA, the CDR3 is TGTGCCAGCAGTGGGGCCTCCAGGACTGAAGCTTTCTTT.

This rearrangement joins TRBV7-2 to TRBJ1-4; D is undetermined. The V gene's germline CDR1 is SGHTA and CDR2 FQGNSA. The CDR3 is 13 residues long. Trimming pared 4 bases from V and 6 bases from J, leaving 9 bases between. CDR3 in amino acids: CASSYAHHEKLFF. The CDR3 DNA is TGTGCCAGCAGCTACGCCCATCATGAAAAACTGTTTTTT.

A few counts support this clonotype. A much bigger clone sits one base away, suggesting this may be a read error. The rearrangement links TRBV28 to TRBJ1-6; TRBD1 might be the D (6 bases). The CDR3 extends over 16 amino acids. Per the germline V gene, CDR1 is MDHEN and CDR2 is SYDVKM. The CDR3, as DNA: TGTGCCAGCAGTTTTTATTCGCCAGGGGTCAATTCACCCCTCTACTTT. Its translation: CASSFYSPGVNSPLYF. Full variable domain (rest looked up from reference TRBV28 and TRBJ1-6): DVKVTQSSRYLVKRTGEKVFLECVQDMDHENMFWYRQDPGLGLRLIYFSYDVKMKEKGDIPEGYSVSREKKERFSLILESASTNQTSMYLCASSFYSPGVNSPLYFGNGTRLTVT.

This clonotype has at least ten counts. The chain couples TRBV28 to TRBJ2-7; 8 nucleotides align to TRBD1. CDR1 is MDHEN, CDR2 SYDVKM, per germline. This CDR3 is built from 17 residues. V shed 3 bases, J shed 7 bases, and the junction held 17 bases outside the gene matches. The CDR3 loop reads CASSFWGRIAGGGEQYF. The CDR3 DNA reads as TGTGCCAGCAGTTTTTGGGGACGGATCGCAGGGGGCGGGGAGCAGTACTTC.

V is TRBV15 and J is TRBJ1-6, with D perhaps TRBD1 (5 bases). V shed 3 bases and J shed 9 bases, with 12 bases lying between them. Germline V gives CDR1 LNHNV, CDR2 YYDKDF (reference sequence). There are 14 residues in the CDR3. The CDR3 DNA reads TGTGCCACCAGCAGCAGGGTTGGTAGTTCACCCCTCCACTTT. Protein: CATSSRVGSSPLHF.

The table lists this clonotype with many counts. This chain connects TRBV30 to TRBJ2-7; unclear D gene. This CDR3 comprises 13 residues. Per the germline V gene, CDR1 is GTSNPN and CDR2 is SVGIG (reference sequence). Deletions cut 0 bases from V and 3 bases from J, with 9 bases between. The CDR3 sequence: CAWSVAALYEQYF. CDR3 coding DNA: TGTGCCTGGAGTGTTGCGGCCCTCTACGAGCAGTACTTC. Using reference TRBV30 and TRBJ2-7 for the parts outside the CDR3, the full variable domain is SQTIHQWPATLVQPVGSPLSLECTVEGTSNPNLYWYRQAAGRGLQLLFYSVGIGQISSEVPQNLSASRPQDRQFILSSKKLLLSDSGFYLCAWSVAALYEQYFGPGTRLTVT.

Notes on this clonotype: A much larger clone lies a single base off, so this may be a read error. V gene TRBV20-1 combines with J gene TRBJ1-2; 7 bases agree with TRBD1. V trimming: 6 bases; J trimming: 5 bases; junction bases outside the gene matches: 9. The CDR3 is 13 residues long. CDR1 is DFQATT and CDR2 is SNEGSKA in the germline V gene (reference sequence). The CDR3 reads CSATGTATYGYTF. The CDR3 coding sequence is TGCAGTGCAACCGGGACAGCCACTTATGGCTACACCTTC.

The gene calls are TRBV10-3 and TRBJ2-1; D not certain. Germline lookup yields CDR1 ENHRY and CDR2 SYGVKD. The CDR3 consists of 12 residues. V lost 3 bases and J lost 8, with 8 bases in between. CDR3 coding DNA: TGTGCCATCAGTGACGGACGAGATGAGCAGTTCTTC. Translating it yields CAISDGRDEQFF.

This clonotype appeared once. V is TRBV28 and J is TRBJ2-5, with unresolved D. Deletions cut 2 bases from V and 1 base from J, with 11 bases between. The CDR3 is 15 residues long. Germline-derived CDR1 and CDR2 are MDHEN and SYDVKM. The CDR3 spells CASSLVWQTQETQYF. CDR3 nucleotide sequence: TGTGCCAGCAGTTTAGTATGGCAGACCCAAGAGACCCAGTACTTC.

The chain combines TRBV11-2 with TRBJ2-4; 7 nucleotides line up with TRBD2. J gave up 5 bases and V 2 bases, and 6 bases lay outside the gene matches. This CDR3 contains 15 residues. Germline V gives CDR1 SGHAT, CDR2 FQNNGV. The CDR3 reads CASSLFAGRENIQYF. In nucleotides, the CDR3 is TGTGCCAGCAGCTTATTTGCAGGGAGGGAAAACATTCAGTACTTC.

This clonotype was observed a handful of times. The rearrangement links TRBV2 to TRBJ1-1; D is ambiguous. With 11 bases removed from V and 6 bases from J, the gap between germline ends came to 10 bases. This CDR3 comprises 10 residues. The germline CDR1 and CDR2 sequences are SNHLY and FYNNEI. CDR3 DNA: TGTGCCCTCCTAAACCCTGAAGCTTTCTTT. Its translation is CALLNPEAFF.

Comments on this clonotype: A much larger clonotype is one base distant, so this may be a read error. Since no conserved phenylalanine or tryptophan closes the CDR3, a read error is the likely cause. V usage is TRBV11-2 and J usage is TRBJ2-1; TRBD2 aligns across 7 bases. The length of the CDR3 is 16 residues. The germline V gene has CDR1 SGHAT and CDR2 FQNNGV. J gave up 4 bases and V 4 bases, and 10 bases lay outside the gene matches. The CDR3 loop is CASSSGLGGGYNEQFL. CDR3 in DNA: TGTGCCAGCAGCTCTGGACTAGGTGGGGGGTACAATGAGCAGTTCCTC.